These 14 T cell receptor beta chains were all obtained from the same sample, sequenced in a study of blood T cell repertoires in COVID-19. Generated by immunoSEQ multiplex PCR, the TCRdb table keeps only in-frame clones and is missing some. The sample includes fewer than 250,000 clones, approximately 85% seen only once; the top ten take 9.1%. Sequencing was carried out using PBMCs or T cells enriched from blood (not recorded which). All receptors derive from a woman aged 50 to 60 with acute COVID-19.

The V and J genes are TRBV30 and TRBJ2-7; D possibly corresponds to TRBD2 (5 bases). This CDR3 comprises 15 residues. Germline V gene data show CDR1 as GTSNPN and CDR2 as SVGIG (reference sequence). Deletions cut 4 bases from V and 4 bases from J, with 20 bases between. DNA of the CDR3: TGTGCCTGGAAGGAAGGAGGCTCTCCTCGGTACGAGCAGTACTTC. It specifies CAWKEGGSPRYEQYF.

This clone has only one observation. The CDR3 loop is CASSGTGDYGYTF. The CDR3 nucleotides are TGTGCCAGCAGCGGGACAGGAGACTATGGCTACACCTTC. V gene TRBV5-4 combines with J gene TRBJ1-2; 8 bases line up with TRBD1. The CDR3 is 13 residues long. Germline V CDR1 and CDR2: SGHNT, YYREEE (reference sequence). V dropped 4 bases and J dropped 3; count of bases not matched to a gene: 2.

This chain links TRBV19 with TRBJ2-3; 8 bases match TRBD2. Germline values: CDR1 LNHDA, CDR2 SQIVND (reference sequence). V shed 5 bases and J 6 bases; nucleotides not matched to a gene: 13. The CDR3 sequence is 16 residues long. The DNA of the CDR3 is TGTGCCAGTAGTCTACTGAGCGGGGGCCTTCGGGATACGCAGTATTTT. It translates to CASSLLSGGLRDTQYF.

The rearrangement joins TRBV5-8 to TRBJ1-5, with D tentatively TRBD1 (5 bases). Between the trimmed V and J ends, which lost 2 bases and 5 bases, there was a span of 8 bases. Looked up from germline, CDR1 is SGHTS and CDR2 is YDEGEE. The CDR3 runs 13 residues. CDR3 nucleotides: TGTGCCAGCAGCTTCGACAGAGATCAGCCCCAGCATTTT. As protein: CASSFDRDQPQHF. Full variable domain (outside the CDR3, taken from reference TRBV5-8 and TRBJ1-5): EAGVTQSPTHLIKTRGQQATLRCSPISGHTSVYWYQQALGLGLQFLLWYDEGEERNRGNFPPRFSGRQFPNYSSELNVNALELEDSALYLCASSFDRDQPQHFGDGTRLSIL.

CDR3 nucleotides: TGTGCCAGCAGACCCCGTCAGGGGGCTGGGAACACTGAAGCTTTCTTT. Protein: CASRPRQGAGNTEAFF. The V and J genes are TRBV7-6 and TRBJ1-1, with 8 bases that match TRBD1. J lost 1 base, V lost 6 bases, and 10 bases had no gene match. Germline V lookup: CDR1 SGHVS, CDR2 FNYEAQ. The CDR3 spans 16 residues.

The chain is built from TRBV6-2 or TRBV6-3 and TRBJ2-3; 9 bases line up with TRBD1. V dropped 5 bases and J dropped 6; count of bases not matched to a gene: 9. Germline CDR1 reads MNHEY; CDR2 reads SVGEGT. The CDR3 loop spans 15 amino acids. This chain's CDR3 is CASSTRDRVRDTQYF. CDR3 in DNA: TGTGCCAGCAGTACCCGGGACAGGGTCCGCGATACGCAGTATTTT.

V usage is TRBV4-3 and J usage is TRBJ2-7; 7 nucleotides align to TRBD1. Unmatched junction bases numbered 2, after V lost 0 bases and J lost 6 bases. The CDR3 sequence is 13 residues long. CDR1 LGHNA and CDR2 YSLEER come from the germline V gene. The CDR3 nucleotides read TGCGCCAGCAGCCAAGATGGACAGGCCGAGCAGTACTTC. This codes for CASSQDGQAEQYF.

The V and J genes are TRBV30 and TRBJ1-1; D remains ambiguous. The CDR3 totals 15 residues. From germline, CDR1 is GTSNPN and CDR2 SVGIG (reference sequence). The V end was cut by 1 base, the J end by 0 bases, with 12 bases between. CDR3 residues: CAWSGRGMLNTEAFF. Written as DNA, the CDR3 is TGTGCCTGGAGTGGTAGAGGTATGTTGAACACTGAAGCTTTCTTT.

The genes are TRBV6-2 or TRBV6-3 and TRBJ2-3; TRBD2 aligns across 12 bases. This CDR3 region has 16 residues. The V segment lost 0 bases and the J segment 6 bases; nucleotides outside the gene matches: 4. Germline V lookup: CDR1 MNHEY, CDR2 SVGEGT. The DNA for the CDR3 is TGTGCCAGCAGTTACTCGATACTAGCGGGGGGCGATACGCAGTATTTT. Its translation: CASSYSILAGGDTQYF.

This chain links TRBV4-3 with TRBJ1-2; 11 nucleotides align to TRBD1. This CDR3 comprises 16 residues. J gave up 3 bases and V 1 base, and 4 bases lay outside the gene matches. Per the germline V gene, CDR1 is LGHNA and CDR2 is YSLEER. CDR3 coding DNA: TGCGCCAGCAGCCAAGGGGGGACAGGGGGAGACTATGGCTACACCTTC. Its translation is CASSQGGTGGDYGYTF.

The sample holds a few counts of this clone. The sample contains more than one DNA sequence encoding this CDR3. The V gene is TRBV19, the J gene TRBJ1-2; D is uncertain. The CDR3 is 14 amino acids. The germline V gene has CDR1 LNHDA and CDR2 SQIVND (reference sequence). The V end was cut by 0 bases, the J end by 2 bases, with 7 bases between. CDR3 DNA: TGTGCCAGTAGTATAGACGGGAAGAACTATGGCTACACCTTC. The encoded protein is CASSIDGKNYGYTF.

This clone was counted a single time. The chain recombines TRBV5-1 with TRBJ1-5; 9 bases are shared with TRBD1. Germline V gives CDR1 SGHRS, CDR2 YFSETQ. Trimming took 3 bases from V and 7 from J; bases not matched to a gene: 8. This CDR3 region has 15 residues. CDR3 coding DNA: TGCGCCAGCAGCTCTACGGGGGGGACAGGGCAGCCCCAGCATTTT. The encoded protein is CASSSTGGTGQPQHF.

The chain employs TRBV29-1 and TRBJ2-5; 12 bases line up with TRBD1. The DNA end favors TRBJ2-7, so the J call may be wrong. Germline V gene sequence: CDR1 SQVTM, CDR2 ANQGSEA. The CDR3 extends over 15 amino acids. The CDR3 DNA follows: TGCAGCTTCAGATCCGGGACAGGGGGCGTATACGAGCAGTACTTC. Protein product: CSFRSGTGGVYEQYF.

J is TRBJ1-5 and V is TRBV19; 10 nucleotides match TRBD1. Germline CDR1 reads LNHDA; CDR2 reads SQIVND (reference sequence). CDR3 size: 16 residues. J lost 3 bases, V lost 7 bases, and 9 bases had no gene match. The CDR3 here is CASTKWDRGTNQPQHF. CDR3 sequence (DNA): TGTGCCAGTACCAAGTGGGACAGGGGTACCAATCAGCCCCAGCATTTT.